This record looks at one T cell receptor beta chain sequence and its context. This entry comes from a study of control samples from healthy donors and cancer patients. Clones were sequenced by immunoSEQ multiplex PCR, and TCRdb holds only the in-frame ones, with some missing. The sample records more than 65,000 clones, 75% to 85% being singletons. The CDR3 has 15 residues. The V gene end was trimmed by 5 bases and the J gene end by 2 bases; junction bases not matched to a gene: 6. The germline CDR1 and CDR2 sequences are SGHVS and FQNEAQ. The sequenced sample consisted of blood. V is TRBV7-8 and J is TRBJ1-5; 7 nucleotides align to TRBD1. This receptor was taken from a man aged 60-69 years in good health. The CDR3 spells CASSLGGAGNQPQHF. The CDR3 region has the DNA TGTGCCAGCAGCCTAGGGGGCGCGGGCAATCAGCCCCAGCATTTT.